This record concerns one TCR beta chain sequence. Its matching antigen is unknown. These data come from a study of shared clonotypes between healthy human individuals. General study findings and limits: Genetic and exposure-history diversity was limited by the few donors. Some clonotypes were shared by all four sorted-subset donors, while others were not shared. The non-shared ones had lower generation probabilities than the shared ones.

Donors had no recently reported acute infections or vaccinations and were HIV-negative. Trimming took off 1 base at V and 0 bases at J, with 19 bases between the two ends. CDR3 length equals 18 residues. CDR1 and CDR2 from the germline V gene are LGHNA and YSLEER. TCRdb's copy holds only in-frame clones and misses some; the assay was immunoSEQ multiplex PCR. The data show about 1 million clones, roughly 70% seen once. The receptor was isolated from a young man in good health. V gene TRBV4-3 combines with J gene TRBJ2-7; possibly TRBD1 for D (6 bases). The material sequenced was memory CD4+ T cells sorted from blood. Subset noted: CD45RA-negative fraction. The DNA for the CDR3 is TGCGCCAGCAGCCAAGCTATCACAGGGCTACTTGCCTCCTACGAGCAGTACTTC. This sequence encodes CASSQAITGLLASYEQYF.